This T cell receptor beta chain appears in the sequencing data of a study of cytomegalovirus exposure and HLA in healthy donors. The PCR employed 60 Vbeta primers together with 13 Jbeta primers. The protocol was immunoSEQ multiplex PCR, while the TCRdb copy is restricted to in-frame clones and leaves out a portion. The sample records tens of thousands of clones, 70% to 75% being singletons. Notes on this clone: Its antigen is unidentified.

Germline-derived CDR1 and CDR2 are MNHEY and SMNVEV (reference sequence). The CDR3 has 11 amino acids. The V gene lost 8 bases and the J gene lost 3 bases, with 4 bases spanning the gap. Study-wide points: Later on, a genetic analysis was performed. It linked a missense variant in DCLRE1C with V- and J-gene trimming of TCR beta. The productive fraction for most TCR beta V segments was about 87% or about 30% in an earlier analysis.

This clonotype originated in a woman in her twenties or thirties in good health and CMV-seronegative. The J gene is TRBJ2-2, the V gene TRBV27; no clear D. The sample comprised PBMCs. The CDR3 here is CASPYTGELFF. The DNA of the CDR3 is TGTGCCAGCCCCTACACCGGGGAGCTGTTTTTT.